The 19 T cell receptor beta chains below come from one sample, sequenced in a study of early T cells in non-severe SARS-CoV-2 infection. MiXCR, applied by TCRdb to the 5' RACE reads, yields one record per CDR3 protein. The sample gives tens of thousands of distinct CDR3 sequences, approximately 12% of which show up once; 1% to 1.5% is in the top ten. Sequencing was performed on whole blood, taken at baseline. The origin of the receptors is an adult who was a healthcare worker with PCR-confirmed SARS-CoV-2 infection or an uninfected control (not recorded which). The donor label of this sample is uncertain.

The chain combines TRBV10-3 with TRBJ1-3; the D gene is possibly TRBD1 (5 bases). The germline V gene encodes CDR1 ENHRY and CDR2 SYGVKD. This CDR3 has 14 amino acids. With 4 bases removed from V and 0 bases from J, the gap between germline ends came to 7 bases. The CDR3 bases are TGTGCCATCAGTGGCACAGGCTCTGGAAACACCATATATTTT. Translation gives CAISGTGSGNTIYF.

The chain employs TRBV25-1 and TRBJ1-1; D possibly corresponds to TRBD1 (5 bases). Germline CDR1 and CDR2: MGHDK and SYGVNS. CDR3 size: 17 residues. Trimming removed 2 bases at V and 0 bases at J, with 16 bases between. The CDR3 region is CASSEGWGRELNTEAFF. DNA for the CDR3: TGTGCCAGCAGTGAAGGTTGGGGCAGGGAGTTGAACACTGAAGCTTTCTTT.

This clonotype was counted at least ten times. V gene TRBV20-1 combines with J gene TRBJ2-3, with 13 positions matching TRBD2. Germline CDR1 reads DFQATT; CDR2 reads SNEGSKA (reference sequence). This CDR3 contains 15 residues. V lost 3 bases, J lost 4 bases, and 4 bases stayed unmatched. The CDR3 sequence: CSARRGTSGADTQYF. CDR3 nucleotide sequence: TGCAGTGCTAGGAGAGGGACTAGCGGGGCAGATACGCAGTATTTT.

The chain employs TRBV12-3 or TRBV12-4 and TRBJ2-3, with 8 bases identical to TRBD2. J was trimmed by 7 bases and V by 6 bases; bases with no gene match: 9. The CDR3 runs 14 residues. The CDR3, as DNA: TGTGCCAGCAGCGGGTCGGGGGGGCTGCATACGCAGTATTTT. This gives the protein CASSGSGGLHTQYF.

This clonotype was detected many times. V and J are TRBV27 and TRBJ2-1; D unresolved. Germline V gene lookup returns CDR1 MNHEY and CDR2 SMNVEV (reference sequence). The CDR3 has 13 amino acids. V was pared by 2 bases and J by 2 bases, with 4 bases between. The CDR3 loop reads CASSLTPYNEQFF. The CDR3 bases are TGTGCCAGCAGTTTAACCCCCTACAATGAGCAGTTCTTC.

The DNA for the CDR3 is TGTGCCAGCAGCTTAAACGGTAATAGGGACACTGAAGCTTTCTTT. Residues: CASSLNGNRDTEAFF. The chain couples TRBV7-9 to TRBJ1-1; D remains unclear. Trimming took 2 bases from V and 3 from J, leaving 13 bases between them. Germline V CDR1 and CDR2: SEHNR, FQNEAQ (reference sequence). This CDR3 comprises 15 residues.

V gene TRBV5-8 combines with J gene TRBJ1-5; the D is unclear. This CDR3 is 15 amino acids long. CDR1 is SGHTS, CDR2 YDEGEE, per germline. Trimming stripped 1 base from V and 3 bases from J, with 11 bases between. In DNA form, the CDR3 reads TGTGCCAGCAGCTTGTATAACAGACACAATCAGCCCCAGCATTTT. Its translation: CASSLYNRHNQPQHF. Full variable domain (rest looked up from reference TRBV5-8 and TRBJ1-5): EAGVTQSPTHLIKTRGQQATLRCSPISGHTSVYWYQQALGLGLQFLLWYDEGEERNRGNFPPRFSGRQFPNYSSELNVNALELEDSALYLCASSLYNRHNQPQHFGDGTRLSIL.

The chain uses TRBV11-2 and TRBJ2-6, with TRBD1 matching 7 bases. The ends lost 1 base at V and 0 bases at J; junction bases unmatched: 9. Germline V gene data show CDR1 as SGHAT and CDR2 as FQNNGV. The CDR3 is 19 residues long. The CDR3: CASSLARQDRVSGANVLTF. In DNA, the CDR3 is TGTGCCAGCAGCTTAGCCCGGCAAGACAGGGTCTCTGGGGCCAACGTCCTGACTTTC.

The V gene is TRBV7-3, the J gene TRBJ1-6, with 7 nucleotides matching TRBD1. Trimming took 4 bases from V and 9 from J; bases not matched to a gene: 6. Germline values: CDR1 SGHTA, CDR2 FQGTGA. This CDR3 region has 14 residues. The DNA for the CDR3 is TGTGCCAGCAGCTCGACAGGGATGAGTTCACCCCTCCACTTT. It encodes CASSSTGMSSPLHF.

This clonotype came up a few times. The chain carries TRBV2 and TRBJ2-3, with 12 positions matching TRBD2. V lost 6 bases and J lost 5; bases outside the gene matches: 6. The CDR3 extends over 15 amino acids. The germline gives CDR1 SNHLY, CDR2 FYNNEI. CDR3 in amino acids: CASRELAGGVDTQYF. CDR3 nucleotide sequence: TGTGCCAGCAGGGAACTAGCGGGGGGAGTAGATACGCAGTATTTT.

This clonotype has ten or more counts. The chain recombines TRBV6-1 with TRBJ2-5; 8 bases map to TRBD2. CDR3 size: 17 residues. Germline CDR1 reads MNHNS; CDR2 reads SASEGT. The ends lost 0 bases at V and 2 bases at J; junction bases unmatched: 8. The CDR3 DNA is TGTGCCAGCAGTGAAGCGTCAGGCCGGGGGGGGCAAGAGACCCAGTACTTC. This codes for CASSEASGRGGQETQYF.

This clonotype showed up many times. The V gene is TRBV7-6, the J gene TRBJ1-1; unclear D gene. The V gene lost 5 bases and the J gene lost 6 bases, with 19 bases spanning the gap. Germline CDR1 is SGHVS and CDR2 is FNYEAQ. This CDR3 is 15 amino acids long. CDR3 amino acids: CASSPKLGGRPEAFF. The DNA of the CDR3 is TGTGCCAGCAGCCCAAAGTTGGGAGGGAGGCCTGAAGCTTTCTTT.

J is TRBJ2-1 and V is TRBV7-6; 10 bases align to TRBD1. The CDR3 sequence is 14 residues long. CDR1 SGHVS and CDR2 FNYEAQ come from the germline V gene. Losses at the gene ends were 4 bases for V and 8 bases for J; bases not matched to a gene: 5. The CDR3 DNA sequence: TGTGCCAGCAGCTCGGGACAGGGGATCTATGAGCAGTTCTTC. This sequence encodes CASSSGQGIYEQFF.

V usage is TRBV15 and J usage is TRBJ2-7; 10 positions match TRBD1. J gave up 2 bases and V 5 bases, and 6 bases lay outside the gene matches. The germline CDR1 and CDR2 sequences are LNHNV and YYDKDF (reference sequence). CDR3 length equals 15 residues. The CDR3, as DNA: TGTGCCACCAGCCGGGGGGGACAGGGGACCTACGAGCAGTACGTC. Amino acid sequence: CATSRGGQGTYEQYV.

The chain uses TRBV24-1 and TRBJ1-6, with 8 bases that match TRBD1. Losses at the gene ends were 7 bases for V and 8 bases for J; bases not matched to a gene: 6. Looked up from germline, CDR1 is KGHDR and CDR2 is SFDVKD. This CDR3 has 14 residues. The CDR3 nucleotides are TGTGCCACCAGCCAGACAGGGGCGGATTCACCCCTCCACTTT. As protein: CATSQTGADSPLHF.

This clonotype came up a few times. The chain joins TRBV7-9 to TRBJ1-2, with 8 bases identical to TRBD1. The CDR3 has 13 amino acids. Losses at the gene ends were 6 bases for V and 8 bases for J; bases not matched to a gene: 8. The germline V gene has CDR1 SEHNR and CDR2 FQNEAQ (reference sequence). The CDR3 DNA is TGTGCCAGCAGTTACACAGGGGGTAGCGGCTACACCTTC. This sequence encodes CASSYTGGSGYTF.

The chain employs TRBV21-1 and TRBJ2-3; TRBD2 was called by the table and not checked on the DNA. TRBV21-1 is classified as a pseudogene. CDR3 length: 15 amino acids. The CDR3 here is CASSWRGGTKVTQYF. The CDR3 DNA sequence: TGTGCCAGCAGCTGGAGGGGAGGGACTAAAGTCACGCAGTATTTT.

The sample holds a few counts of this clonotype. The chain recombines TRBV7-8 with TRBJ1-4; 7 bases fit TRBD1. Unmatched junction bases numbered 3, after V lost 5 bases and J lost 3 bases. The germline V gene encodes CDR1 SGHVS and CDR2 FQNEAQ. The CDR3 runs 14 residues. The CDR3 reads CASSLGTANEKLFF. The CDR3 DNA sequence: TGTGCCAGCAGCCTAGGGACAGCTAATGAAAAACTGTTTTTT.

The chain joins TRBV7-3 to TRBJ2-3, with D tentatively TRBD1 (7 bases). The CDR3 has 13 residues. Germline loops: CDR1 SGHTA, CDR2 FQGTGA. V was trimmed by 6 bases and J by 7 bases, leaving 14 bases between them. The CDR3 here is CASSVGGGNTQYF. CDR3 bases: TGTGCCAGCAGTGTAGGGGGCGGGAATACGCAGTATTTT.